This T cell receptor beta chain emerged from a study of CD8+ T cells in alopecia areata. Treatment indicated: oral pan-JAK inhibitor, 5-10 mg twice daily. General observations from the study: Sequencing of scalp samples also includes resident alphabeta T cells from normal skin.

Germline V gene lookup returns CDR1 LNHNV and CDR2 YYDKDF (reference sequence). The ends were cut back, 1 base at V and 5 bases at J, with 9 bases in the middle. This CDR3 has 13 residues. Sequencing relied on a cDNA template that was reverse transcribed from extracted RNA. Data came from immunoSEQ multiplex PCR; TCRdb stores just in-frame clones and leaves some out. The data show approximately 280,000 clones, roughly 64% seen once. A word on this clone: What it recognizes is unknown.

The TCR originated in a human donor with alopecia areata. This specimen was CD4+ T cells sorted from blood, taken at week 24, from a patient treated with tofacitinib. The chain carries TRBV15 and TRBJ2-7; D is unresolved. The CDR3 sequence: CATSRGPLDEQYF. The CDR3 bases are TGTGCCACCAGCAGAGGACCGCTAGACGAGCAGTACTTC. Together with reference TRBV15 and TRBJ2-7, the CDR3 gives the full variable domain: DAMVIQNPRYQVTQFGKPVTLSCSQTLNHNVMYWYQQKSSQAPKLLFHYYDKDFNNEADTPDNFQSRRPNTSFCFLDIRSPGLGDTAMYLCATSRGPLDEQYFGPGTRLTVT.